This T cell receptor (beta chain) stems from a study of cytomegalovirus exposure and HLA in healthy donors. 60 Vbeta and 13 Jbeta primers were used in PCR. Produced via immunoSEQ multiplex PCR; TCRdb's table is partial and in-frame only. The sample has roughly 81,000 clones, around 79% seen once; the top ten hold 2.5%. Material for sequencing was PBMCs. The TCR originated in a man aged 25-45 years in good health and CMV-seronegative.

Here the CDR3 reads CASSLVGLSGTGELFF. The CDR3 nucleotides are TGTGCCAGCAGTTTGGTGGGACTTTCCGGCACCGGGGAGCTGTTTTTT. The chain carries TRBV7-8 and TRBJ2-2; D is possibly TRBD2 (6 bases). Trimming stripped 6 bases from V and 4 bases from J, with 18 bases between. CDR1 is SGHVS and CDR2 is FQNEAQ in the germline V gene. This CDR3 is 16 amino acids long.